This T cell receptor (beta chain) is drawn from a study of metastatic and nonmetastatic thyroid tumors. The wider study: Repertoires were compared across blood and tumor or nodule tissue from malignant and benign thyroid patients. The study's findings and limits: Versus benign nodules, malignant thyroid tumors reportedly had significantly higher TCR beta diversity, in blood and tumor.

This clone was detected many times. Its antigen is as yet unknown. Thyroid surgery was performed in patients who had received no treatment beforehand. Authors' analysis steps: Construction of a distant-metastasis classifier for papillary thyroid cancer relied on CDR3 differences across clinicopathological groups. With MiXCR, TCRdb called clones anew from the PCR reads. The authors' filters were not applied to this entry. The profile shows some 84,000 clones, 7.5% to 9% of them singletons. Per germline, CDR1 MNHNS and CDR2 SASEGT. CDR3 length: 16 amino acids. V lost 5 bases to trimming and J lost 3 bases, with 18 bases between them.

The gene calls are TRBV6-1 and TRBJ2-3; weak D call: TRBD2 (5 bases). The origin of this receptor is a female donor with papillary thyroid cancer or a benign thyroid nodule (not recorded which). Some clones in this sample may be carry-over from other donors' samples. Material for sequencing was blood. The CDR3 reads CASSSGWWSSTDTQYF. CDR3 in DNA: TGTGCCAGCAGTTCGGGATGGTGGTCCAGTACAGATACGCAGTATTTT.